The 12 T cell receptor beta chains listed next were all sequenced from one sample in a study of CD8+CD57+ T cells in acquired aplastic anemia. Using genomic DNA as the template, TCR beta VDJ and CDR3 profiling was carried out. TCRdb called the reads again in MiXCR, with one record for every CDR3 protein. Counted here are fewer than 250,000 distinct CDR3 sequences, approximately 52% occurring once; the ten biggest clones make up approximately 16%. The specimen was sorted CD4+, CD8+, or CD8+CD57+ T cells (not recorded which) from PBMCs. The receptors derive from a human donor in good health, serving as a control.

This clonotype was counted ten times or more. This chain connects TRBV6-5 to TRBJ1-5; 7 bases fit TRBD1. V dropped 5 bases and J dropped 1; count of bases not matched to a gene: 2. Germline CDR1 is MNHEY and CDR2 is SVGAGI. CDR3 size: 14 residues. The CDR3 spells CASSTGVSNQPQHF. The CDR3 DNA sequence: TGTGCCAGCAGTACAGGGGTGAGCAATCAGCCCCAGCATTTT.

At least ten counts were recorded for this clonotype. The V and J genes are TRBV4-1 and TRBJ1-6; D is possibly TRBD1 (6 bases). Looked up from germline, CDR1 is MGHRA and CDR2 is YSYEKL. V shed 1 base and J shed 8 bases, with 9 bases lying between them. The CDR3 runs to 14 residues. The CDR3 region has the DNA TGCGCCAGCAGCCAAGCCAGGGGTTATTCACCCCTCCACTTT. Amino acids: CASSQARGYSPLHF.

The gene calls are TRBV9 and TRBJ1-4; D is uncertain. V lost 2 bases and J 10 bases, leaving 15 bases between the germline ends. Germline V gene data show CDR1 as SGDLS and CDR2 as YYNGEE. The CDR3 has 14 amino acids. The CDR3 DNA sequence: TGTGCCAGCAGCGTGAGAGGTCTTGAGGGAAAACTGTTTTTT. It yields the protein CASSVRGLEGKLFF. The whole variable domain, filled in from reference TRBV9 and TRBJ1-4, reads DSGVTQTPKHLITATGQRVTLRCSPRSGDLSVYWYQQSLDQGLQFLIQYYNGEERAKGNILERFSAQQFPDLHSELNLSSLELGDSALYFCASSVRGLEGKLFFGSGTQLSVL.

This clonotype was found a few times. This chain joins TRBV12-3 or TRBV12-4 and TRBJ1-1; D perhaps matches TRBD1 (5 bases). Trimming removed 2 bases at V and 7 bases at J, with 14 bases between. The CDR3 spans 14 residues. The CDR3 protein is CASSLINRRGEAFF. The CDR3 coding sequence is TGTGCCAGCAGTTTAATAAACAGGCGGGGTGAAGCTTTCTTT.

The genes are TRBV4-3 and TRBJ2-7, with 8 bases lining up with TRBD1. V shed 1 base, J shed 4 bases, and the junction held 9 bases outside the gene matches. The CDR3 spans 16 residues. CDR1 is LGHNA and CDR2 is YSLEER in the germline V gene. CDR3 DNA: TGCGCCAGCAGCCAAGGGGCAGGGGGCGCGGGGTACGAGCAGTACTTC. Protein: CASSQGAGGAGYEQYF.

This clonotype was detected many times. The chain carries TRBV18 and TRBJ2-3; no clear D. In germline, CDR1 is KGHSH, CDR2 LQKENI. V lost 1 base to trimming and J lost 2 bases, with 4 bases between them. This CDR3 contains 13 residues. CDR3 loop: CASSPRDTDTQYF. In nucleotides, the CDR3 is TGTGCCAGCTCACCACGGGACACAGATACGCAGTATTTT.

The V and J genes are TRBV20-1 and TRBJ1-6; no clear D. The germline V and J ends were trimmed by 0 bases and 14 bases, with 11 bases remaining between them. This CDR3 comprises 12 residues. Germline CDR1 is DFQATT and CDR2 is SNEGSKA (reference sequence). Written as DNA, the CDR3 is TGCAGTGCTAGAGAGGGAGAAGTCACCCTCCACTTT. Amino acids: CSAREGEVTLHF.

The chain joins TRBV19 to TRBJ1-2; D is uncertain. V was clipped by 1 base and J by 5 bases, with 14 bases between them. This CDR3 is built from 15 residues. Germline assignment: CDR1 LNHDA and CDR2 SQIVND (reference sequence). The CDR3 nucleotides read TGTGCCAGTAGTATAGTTGGCCAGGAACCGTATGGCTACACCTTC. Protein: CASSIVGQEPYGYTF.

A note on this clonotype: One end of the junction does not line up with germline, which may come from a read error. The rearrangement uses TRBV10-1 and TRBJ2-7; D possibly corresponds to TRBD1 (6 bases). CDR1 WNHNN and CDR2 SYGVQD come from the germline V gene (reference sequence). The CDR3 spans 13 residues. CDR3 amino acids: CARHSGVSYEQCF. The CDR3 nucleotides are TGCGCCAGACACTCAGGGGTCTCCTACGAGCAGTGCTTC.

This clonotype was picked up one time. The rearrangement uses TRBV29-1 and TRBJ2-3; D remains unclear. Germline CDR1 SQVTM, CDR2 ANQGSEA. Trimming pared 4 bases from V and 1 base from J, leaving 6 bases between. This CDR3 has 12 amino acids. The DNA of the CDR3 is TGCAGCGTTGTTGTGGGCACAGATACGCAGTATTTT. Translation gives CSVVVGTDTQYF.

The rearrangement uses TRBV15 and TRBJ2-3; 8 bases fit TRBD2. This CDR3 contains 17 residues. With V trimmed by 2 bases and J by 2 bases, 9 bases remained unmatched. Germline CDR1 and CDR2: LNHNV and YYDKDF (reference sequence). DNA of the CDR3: TGTGCCACCAGCAGATCCCGTAGCGGGGCCATCACAGATACGCAGTATTTT. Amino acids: CATSRSRSGAITDTQYF. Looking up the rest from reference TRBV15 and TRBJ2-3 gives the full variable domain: DAMVIQNPRYQVTQFGKPVTLSCSQTLNHNVMYWYQQKSSQAPKLLFHYYDKDFNNEADTPDNFQSRRPNTSFCFLDIRSPGLGDTAMYLCATSRSRSGAITDTQYFGPGTRLTVL.

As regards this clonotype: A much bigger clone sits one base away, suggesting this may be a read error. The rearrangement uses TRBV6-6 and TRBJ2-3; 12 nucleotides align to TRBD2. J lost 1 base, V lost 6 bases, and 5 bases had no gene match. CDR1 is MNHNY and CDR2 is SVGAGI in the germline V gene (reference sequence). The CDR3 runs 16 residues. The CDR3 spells CASSGLAGSGTDTQYF. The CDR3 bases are TGTGCCAGCAGCGGACTAGCGGGGTCGGGCACAGATACGCAGTATTTT.